This T cell receptor (beta chain) was obtained from a study of T cells after yellow fever vaccination (dated by TCRdb to the late 2010s). Background for the entire study: Libraries from fractions with low cell numbers were prepared with the SMART-Seq v4 Ultra Low Input RNA kit. To follow T-cell clones before and after primary and booster YFV17D yellow fever vaccination, bulk TCR alpha and beta repertoires were sequenced over time. Two healthy male donors, one aged 18 to 29 and one aged 30 to 40 years, were included in the cohort. Blood samples were taken at several timepoints before and after primary and secondary immunization, and bulk PBMC replicates and cell subsets were isolated.

TCR cDNA was made using 5'RACE template switching, a step that added a universal primer site and unique molecular identifiers. cDNA synthesis was primed from both the TCR alpha and TCR beta constant segments. Library amplification involved two PCR steps, and the second step added sample barcodes and sequencing adapters. Sequencing of libraries was done on Illumina HiSeq 2500 (2x100 bp) or NovaSeq (2x150 bp). The paper's data handling went like this. MIGEC handled demultiplexing of reads and collapsing into UMI consensus sequences, while MiXCR performed V(D)J alignment. Clonotypes responding to the vaccine were identified with edgeR on replicate PBMC samples, with the criteria of FDR below 0.01 and a log2 fold change above 5 up to day 15. CD4 or CD8 identity was assigned to each bulk clonotype according to whether the clonotype was present at higher abundance in the sequenced CD4 repertoire or the sequenced CD8 repertoire. TCRdb ran its own pipeline on the public reads, namely fastp trimming at Q25 and MiXCR clone calling, and kept in-frame beta chains. Rows merge per CDR3 protein into single entries with the most common DNA and genes. None of the V and J calls come from the authors' own analysis; TCRdb made them. This sample gives more than 300,000 distinct CDR3 sequences in total; 6.5% to 8.5% of them show up just once. In total, the top ten clones hold 18% of the sample.

This clonotype was recorded at least ten times. Its antigen is unknown. No base quality information exists; no much larger clone differs at one position. The treatment or condition label here, explained by the study, means: live attenuated yellow fever vaccine strain. At every blood-draw timepoint, two biological replicates of bulk PBMCs were collected. A standard Ficoll-Paque protocol was used to isolate PBMCs from peripheral blood. RNA was extracted with TriZol from bulk PBMCs, CD4 and CD8 fractions, and dextramer-positive and dextramer-negative fractions. The paper as a whole reports these results and caveats: The secondary T-cell response was found to be weaker but faster than the primary response, with a peak reached on day 5 rather than on day 15. Because only two donors were included in the study, the extent to which the findings can be generalized is limited. Computational filtering was needed because FACS-sorted repertoires could contain abundant contaminating clonotypes from the bulk population. A small fraction of clonotypes showed up in both the CD4 and CD8 compartments, probably as a result of convergent recombination. After the booster, most of the clones that had expanded following primary vaccination were detected again (around 97% of CD4 and 80% to 90% of CD8), which suggests that memory was broadly maintained.

Looking up the germline V gene yields CDR1 MNHEY and CDR2 SVGAGI. Measured from the cysteine to the phenylalanine, the CDR3 is 13 residues long. Only the CDR3 part of the read is kept: 39 bases, read in frame from the first base. The V and J ends are trimmed by 3 bases and 3 bases, leaving 6 bases between them. This specimen was PBMCs, taken more than 35 days after the first yellow fever vaccination. The source is a man between 18 and 29 years old who received the YFV17D yellow fever vaccine. The chain is made from TRBV6-5 and TRBJ1-5; no D segment can be confidently identified. The sequence in DNA is TGTGCCAGCAGTTATACGTCCAATCAGCCCCAGCATTTT. It codes for CASSYTSNQPQHF.